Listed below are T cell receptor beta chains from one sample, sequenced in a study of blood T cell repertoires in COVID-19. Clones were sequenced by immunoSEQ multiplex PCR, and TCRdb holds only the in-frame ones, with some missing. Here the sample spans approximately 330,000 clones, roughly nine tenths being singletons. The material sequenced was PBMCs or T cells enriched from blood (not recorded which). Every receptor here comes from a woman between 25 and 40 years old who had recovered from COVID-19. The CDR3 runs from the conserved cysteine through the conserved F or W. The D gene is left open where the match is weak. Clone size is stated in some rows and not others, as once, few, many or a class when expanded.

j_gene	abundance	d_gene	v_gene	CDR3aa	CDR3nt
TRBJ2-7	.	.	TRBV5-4	CASSLAPGRLTYEQYF	TGTGCCAGCAGCTTGGCCCCGGGGAGGCTCACCTACGAGCAGTACTTC
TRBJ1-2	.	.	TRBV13	CASNGQFGRSGGYTF	TGTGCCAGCAACGGACAGTTTGGGAGATCAGGGGGCTACACCTTC
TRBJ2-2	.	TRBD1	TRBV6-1	CASSEGTGNTGELFF	TGTGCCAGCAGTGAAGGGACAGGGAACACCGGGGAGCTGTTTTTT
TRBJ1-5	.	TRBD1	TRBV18	CASSPDRVGIISQPQHF	TGTGCCAGCTCACCGGACAGGGTGGGTATTATTTCCCAGCCCCAGCATTTT
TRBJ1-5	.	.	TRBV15	CATSRPDRFNQPQHF	TGTGCCACCAGCAGACCGGACAGATTCAATCAGCCCCAGCATTTT
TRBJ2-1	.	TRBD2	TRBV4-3	CASSQVSGRYNEQFF	TGCGCCAGCAGCCAAGTGAGCGGGAGGTATAATGAGCAGTTCTTC
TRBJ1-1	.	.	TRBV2	CASSLPRGEVATEAFF	TGTGCCAGCAGTCTCCCCCGGGGGGAAGTGGCCACTGAAGCTTTCTTT
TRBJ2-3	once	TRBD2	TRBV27	CASSNIAGLTDTQYF	TGTGCCAGCAGTAACATAGCGGGATTAACAGATACGCAGTATTTT
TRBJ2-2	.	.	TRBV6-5	CASSYSVGGPTGELFF	TGTGCCAGCAGTTACTCGGTGGGAGGTCCCACCGGGGAGCTGTTTTTT
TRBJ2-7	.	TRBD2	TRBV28	CASSSGGGDHEQYF	TGTGCCAGCAGTTCGGGTGGGGGGGACCACGAGCAGTACTTC